This TCR beta chain is from a study of cytotoxic CD8 clonotypes in ibrutinib-treated CLL. Study in general: Across the patients, some ten were relapsed/refractory, about 15 treatment-naive and 17 to 18 IGHV unmutated. General study points: Clonality rose at ibrutinib response and fell back toward baseline at progression.

The germline V and J ends were trimmed by 3 bases and 8 bases, with 14 bases remaining between them. Germline assignment: CDR1 KGHSH and CDR2 LQKENI. This CDR3 comprises 14 residues. Comment on this clone: Its specificity is unknown.

Generated by immunoSEQ multiplex PCR, the TCRdb table keeps only in-frame clones and is missing some. The sample lists approximately 350,000 clones, roughly two thirds occurring once. The specimen was PBMCs, collected after 36 months of ibrutinib treatment. This chain links TRBV18 with TRBJ2-1; D tentatively fits TRBD1 or TRBD2 (5 bases each). This receptor was taken from a human donor with chronic lymphocytic leukemia. CDR3 in amino acids: CASSPNTRDDEQFF. The CDR3 DNA sequence: TGTGCCAGCTCACCTAATACAAGGGACGATGAGCAGTTCTTC.